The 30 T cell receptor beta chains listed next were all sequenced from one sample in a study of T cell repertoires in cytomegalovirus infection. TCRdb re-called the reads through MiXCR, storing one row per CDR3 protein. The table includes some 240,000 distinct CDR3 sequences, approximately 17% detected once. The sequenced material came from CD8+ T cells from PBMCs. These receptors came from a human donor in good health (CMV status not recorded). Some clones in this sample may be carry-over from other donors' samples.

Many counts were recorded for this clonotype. The CDR3 region is CASSQDPASYEQYF. The CDR3, as DNA: TGCGCCAGCAGCCAAGATCCAGCGTCCTACGAGCAGTACTTC. This chain uses TRBV4-1 with TRBJ2-7; D remains ambiguous. The V gene lost 0 bases and the J gene lost 1 base, with 7 bases spanning the gap. The germline gives CDR1 MGHRA, CDR2 YSYEKL. The CDR3 length is 14 residues.

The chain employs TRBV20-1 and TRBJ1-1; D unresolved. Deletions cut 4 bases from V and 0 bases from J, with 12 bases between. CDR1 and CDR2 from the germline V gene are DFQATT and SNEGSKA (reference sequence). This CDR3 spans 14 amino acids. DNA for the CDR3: TGCAGTGCTAACACGGCCGGCCTGAACACTGAAGCTTTCTTT. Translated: CSANTAGLNTEAFF.

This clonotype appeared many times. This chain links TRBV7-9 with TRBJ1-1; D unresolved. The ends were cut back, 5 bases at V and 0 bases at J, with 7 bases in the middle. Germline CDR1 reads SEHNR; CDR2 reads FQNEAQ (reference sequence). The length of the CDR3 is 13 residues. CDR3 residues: CASSPPMNTEAFF. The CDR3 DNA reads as TGTGCCAGCAGCCCTCCGATGAACACTGAAGCTTTCTTT. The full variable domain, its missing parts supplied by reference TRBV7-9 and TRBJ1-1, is DTGVSQNPRHKITKRGQNVTFRCDPISEHNRLYWYRQTLGQGPEFLTYFQNEAQLEKSRLLSDRFSAERPKGSFSTLEIQRTEQGDSAMYLCASSPPMNTEAFFGQGTRLTVV.

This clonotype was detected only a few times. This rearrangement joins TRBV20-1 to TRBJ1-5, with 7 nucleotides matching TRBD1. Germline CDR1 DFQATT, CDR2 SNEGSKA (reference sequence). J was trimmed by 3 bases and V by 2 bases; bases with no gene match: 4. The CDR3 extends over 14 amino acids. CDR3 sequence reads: CSARRQGDNQPQHF. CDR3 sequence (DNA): TGCAGTGCTAGACGACAGGGAGACAATCAGCCCCAGCATTTT.

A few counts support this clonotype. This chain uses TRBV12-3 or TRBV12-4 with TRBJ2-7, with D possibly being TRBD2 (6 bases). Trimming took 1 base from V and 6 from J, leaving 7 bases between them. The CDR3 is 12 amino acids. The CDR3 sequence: CASSLGRGEQYF. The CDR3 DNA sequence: TGTGCCAGCAGTTTAGGGAGGGGCGAGCAGTACTTC.

For the CDR3, the DNA is TGTGCCAGTAGTATTCTCGAAGGAGGCGAGCAGTACTTC. This codes for CASSILEGGEQYF. The J gene is TRBJ2-7, the V gene TRBV19, with a weak D call TRBD2 (5 bases). The germline V gene encodes CDR1 LNHDA and CDR2 SQIVND (reference sequence). The ends were cut back, 3 bases at V and 6 bases at J, with 12 bases in the middle. This CDR3 comprises 13 residues.

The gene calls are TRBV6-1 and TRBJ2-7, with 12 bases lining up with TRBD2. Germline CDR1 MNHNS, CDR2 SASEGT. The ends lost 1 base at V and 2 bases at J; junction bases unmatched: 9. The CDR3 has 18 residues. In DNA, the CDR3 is TGTGCCAGCAGTGAAGAAATCACTAGCGGGGGGATAACCTACGAGCAGTACTTC. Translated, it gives CASSEEITSGGITYEQYF.

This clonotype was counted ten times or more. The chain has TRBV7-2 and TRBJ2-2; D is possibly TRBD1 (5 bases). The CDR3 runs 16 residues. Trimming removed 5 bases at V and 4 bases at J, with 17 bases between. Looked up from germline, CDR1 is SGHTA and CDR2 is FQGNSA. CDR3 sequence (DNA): TGTGCCAGCAGCCTCTCCAGGGTTTTGGGCACCGGGGAGCTGTTTTTT. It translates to CASSLSRVLGTGELFF.

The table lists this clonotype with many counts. Here the CDR3 reads CASGGNEDEQYF. CDR3 bases: TGTGCCAGCGGGGGGAACGAAGACGAGCAGTACTTC. The chain joins TRBV7-9 to TRBJ2-7; D perhaps matches TRBD2 (6 bases). Germline loops: CDR1 SEHNR, CDR2 FQNEAQ (reference sequence). V dropped 8 bases and J dropped 5 bases, with 13 bases sitting between them. The CDR3 length is 12 residues. Together with reference TRBV7-9 and TRBJ2-7, the CDR3 gives the full variable domain: DTGVSQNPRHKITKRGQNVTFRCDPISEHNRLYWYRQTLGQGPEFLTYFQNEAQLEKSRLLSDRFSAERPKGSFSTLEIQRTEQGDSAMYLCASGGNEDEQYFGPGTRLTVT.

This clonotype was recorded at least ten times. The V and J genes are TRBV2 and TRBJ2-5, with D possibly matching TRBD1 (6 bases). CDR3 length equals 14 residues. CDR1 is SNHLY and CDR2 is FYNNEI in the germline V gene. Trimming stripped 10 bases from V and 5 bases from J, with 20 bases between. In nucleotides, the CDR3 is TGTGCCACCAGCCGCAGTGGGGGCTCGGAGACCCAGTACTTC. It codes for CATSRSGGSETQYF. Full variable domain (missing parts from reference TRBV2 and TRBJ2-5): EPEVTQTPSHQVTQMGQEVILRCVPISNHLYFYWYRQILGQKVEFLVSFYNNEISEKSEIFDDQFSVERPDGSNFTLKIRSTKLEDSAMYFCATSRSGGSETQYFGPGTRLLVL.

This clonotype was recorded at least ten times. The CDR3 DNA reads TGTGCCAGCAGCTTACTGTGGCTAGCGGGGAATCTATACAATGAGCAGTTCTTC. This translates into CASSLLWLAGNLYNEQFF. The chain employs TRBV7-2 and TRBJ2-1; TRBD2 aligns across 9 bases. CDR3 size: 18 residues. Per the germline V gene, CDR1 is SGHTA and CDR2 is FQGNSA. V shed 2 bases and J 4 bases; nucleotides not matched to a gene: 12.

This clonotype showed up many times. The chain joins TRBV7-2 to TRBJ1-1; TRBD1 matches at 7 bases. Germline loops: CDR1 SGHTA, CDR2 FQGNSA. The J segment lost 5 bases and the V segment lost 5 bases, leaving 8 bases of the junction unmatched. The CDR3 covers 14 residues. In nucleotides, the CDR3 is TGTGCCAGCAGCCTCCAGGGGGGGCGGACTGAAGCTTTCTTT. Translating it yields CASSLQGGRTEAFF.

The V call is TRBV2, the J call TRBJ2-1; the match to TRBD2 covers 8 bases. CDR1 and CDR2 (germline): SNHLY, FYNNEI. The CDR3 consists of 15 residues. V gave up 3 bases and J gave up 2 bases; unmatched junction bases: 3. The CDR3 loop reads CASSDTGGAYNEQFF. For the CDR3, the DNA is TGTGCCAGCAGTGACACGGGGGGGGCCTACAATGAGCAGTTCTTC.

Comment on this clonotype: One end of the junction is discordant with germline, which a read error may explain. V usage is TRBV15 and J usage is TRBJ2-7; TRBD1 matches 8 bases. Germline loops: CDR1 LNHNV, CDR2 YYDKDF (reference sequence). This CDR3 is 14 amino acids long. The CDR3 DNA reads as TGTGTCACCAGCAGAGACAGGGGTTCCTACGAGCAGTACTTC. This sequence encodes CVTSRDRGSYEQYF. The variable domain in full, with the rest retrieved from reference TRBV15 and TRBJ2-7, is DAMVIQNPRYQVTQFGKPVTLSCSQTLNHNVMYWYQQKSSQAPKLLFHYYDKDFNNEADTPDNFQSRRPNTSFCFLDIRSPGLGDTAMYLCVTSRDRGSYEQYFGPGTRLTVT.

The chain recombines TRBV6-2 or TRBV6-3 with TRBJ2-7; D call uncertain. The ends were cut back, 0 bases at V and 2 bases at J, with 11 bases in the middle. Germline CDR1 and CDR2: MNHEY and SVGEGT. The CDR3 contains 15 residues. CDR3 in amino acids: CASSYSSRTTYEQYF. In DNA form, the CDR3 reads TGTGCCAGCAGTTACTCTTCCAGAACCACCTACGAGCAGTACTTC.

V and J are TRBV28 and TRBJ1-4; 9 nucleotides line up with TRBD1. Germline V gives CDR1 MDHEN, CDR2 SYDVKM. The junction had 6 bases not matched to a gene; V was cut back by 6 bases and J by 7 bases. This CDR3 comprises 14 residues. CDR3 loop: CASSADRGLEKLFF. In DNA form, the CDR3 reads TGTGCCAGCAGCGCGGACAGGGGACTTGAAAAACTGTTTTTT.

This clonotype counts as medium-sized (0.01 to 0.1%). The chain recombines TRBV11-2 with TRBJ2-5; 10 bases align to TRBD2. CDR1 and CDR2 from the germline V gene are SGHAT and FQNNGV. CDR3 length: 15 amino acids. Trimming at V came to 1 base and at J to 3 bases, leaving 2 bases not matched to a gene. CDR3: CASSLGTSGKETQYF. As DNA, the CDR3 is TGTGCCAGCAGCTTAGGGACTAGCGGAAAAGAGACCCAGTACTTC.

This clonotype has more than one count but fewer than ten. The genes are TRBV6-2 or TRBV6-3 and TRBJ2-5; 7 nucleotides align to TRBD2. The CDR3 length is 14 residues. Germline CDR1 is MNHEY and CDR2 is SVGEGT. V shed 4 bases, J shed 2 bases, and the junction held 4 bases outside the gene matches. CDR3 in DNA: TGTGCCAGCAGTTCTAGCGGCCCTCAAGAGACCCAGTACTTC. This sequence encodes CASSSSGPQETQYF.

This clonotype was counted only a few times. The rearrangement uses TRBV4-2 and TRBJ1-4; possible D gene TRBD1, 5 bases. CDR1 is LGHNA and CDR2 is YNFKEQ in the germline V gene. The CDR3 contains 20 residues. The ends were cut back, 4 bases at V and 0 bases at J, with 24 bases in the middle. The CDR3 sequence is CASSPYPGRALRATNEKLFF. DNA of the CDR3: TGTGCCAGCAGCCCCTACCCGGGACGGGCGTTAAGAGCAACTAATGAAAAACTGTTTTTT.

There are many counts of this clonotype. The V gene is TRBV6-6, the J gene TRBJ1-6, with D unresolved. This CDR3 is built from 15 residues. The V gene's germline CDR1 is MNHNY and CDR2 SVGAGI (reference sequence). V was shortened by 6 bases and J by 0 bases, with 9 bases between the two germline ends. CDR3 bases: TGTGCCAGCAGCCCGGTGAGCTCCTATAATTCACCCCTCCACTTT. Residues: CASSPVSSYNSPLHF.

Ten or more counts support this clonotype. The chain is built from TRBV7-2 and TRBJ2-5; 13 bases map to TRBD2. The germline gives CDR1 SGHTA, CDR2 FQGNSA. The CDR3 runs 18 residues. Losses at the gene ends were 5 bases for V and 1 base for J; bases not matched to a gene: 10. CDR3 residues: CASSQLTRLAGGQETQYF. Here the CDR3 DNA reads TGTGCCAGCAGCCAACTAACAAGACTAGCGGGGGGCCAAGAGACCCAGTACTTC.

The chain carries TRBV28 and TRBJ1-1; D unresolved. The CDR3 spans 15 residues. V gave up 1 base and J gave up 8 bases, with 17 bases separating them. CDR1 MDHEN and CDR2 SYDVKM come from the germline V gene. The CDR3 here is CASSLSGYLAQEAFF. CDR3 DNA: TGTGCCAGCAGTTTATCTGGTTACCTAGCCCAGGAAGCTTTCTTT.

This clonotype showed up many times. The CDR3 protein is CASSFQGSDTQYF. The CDR3, as DNA: TGTGCCAGCAGTTTCCAGGGGTCAGATACGCAGTATTTT. V and J are TRBV28 and TRBJ2-3; tentatively, D is TRBD1 (6 bases). There are 13 residues in the CDR3. The germline V gene has CDR1 MDHEN and CDR2 SYDVKM. V was clipped by 3 bases and J by 4 bases, with 8 bases between them.

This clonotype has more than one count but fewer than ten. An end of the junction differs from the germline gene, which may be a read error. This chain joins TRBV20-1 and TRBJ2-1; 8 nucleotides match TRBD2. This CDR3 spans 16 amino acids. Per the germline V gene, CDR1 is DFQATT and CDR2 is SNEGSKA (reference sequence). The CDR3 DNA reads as TGCAGTGCCAGAGTTGGTAGCGGGGCCCCCTACAATGAGCAGTTCTTC. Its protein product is CSARVGSGAPYNEQFF.

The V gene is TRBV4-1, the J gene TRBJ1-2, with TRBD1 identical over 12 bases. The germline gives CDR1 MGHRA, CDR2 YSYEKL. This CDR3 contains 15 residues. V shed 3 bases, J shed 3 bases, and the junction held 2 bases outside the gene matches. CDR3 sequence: CASSQGQGAYYGYTF. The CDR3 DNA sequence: TGCGCCAGCAGCCAGGGACAGGGGGCCTACTATGGCTACACCTTC.

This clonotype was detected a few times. In DNA, the CDR3 is TGTGCCAGCACGTCCGGGATTCCAAATTCACCCCTCCACTTT. Translating it yields CASTSGIPNSPLHF. The chain employs TRBV27 and TRBJ1-6; no definite D call. V lost 7 bases and J lost 7, with 14 bases in between. Germline V gene data show CDR1 as MNHEY and CDR2 as SMNVEV (reference sequence). The CDR3 has 14 residues.

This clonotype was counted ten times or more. Here the CDR3 reads CASTLGDRGQETQYF. The CDR3 DNA follows: TGTGCCAGCACCTTGGGGGACAGGGGACAAGAGACCCAGTACTTC. J is TRBJ2-5 and V is TRBV7-2, with 10 nucleotides matching TRBD1. The CDR3 extends over 15 amino acids. Germline CDR1 and CDR2: SGHTA and FQGNSA. J was trimmed by 2 bases and V by 7 bases; bases with no gene match: 7.

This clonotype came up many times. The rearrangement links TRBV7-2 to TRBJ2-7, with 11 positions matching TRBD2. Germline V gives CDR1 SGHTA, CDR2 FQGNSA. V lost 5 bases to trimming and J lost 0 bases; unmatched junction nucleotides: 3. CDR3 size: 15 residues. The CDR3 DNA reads TGTGCCAGCAGCCCTAGCGGGGGGACCTCCTACGAGCAGTACTTC. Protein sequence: CASSPSGGTSYEQYF.

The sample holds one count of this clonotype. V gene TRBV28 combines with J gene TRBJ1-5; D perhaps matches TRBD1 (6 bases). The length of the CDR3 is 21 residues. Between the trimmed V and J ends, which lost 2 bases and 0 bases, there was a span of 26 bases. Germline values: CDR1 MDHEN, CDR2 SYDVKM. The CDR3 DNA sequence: TGTGCCAGCAGTTTACCCCGGGACTCCAAGGGGGTATATATTAGCAATCAGCCCCAGCATTTT. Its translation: CASSLPRDSKGVYISNQPQHF.

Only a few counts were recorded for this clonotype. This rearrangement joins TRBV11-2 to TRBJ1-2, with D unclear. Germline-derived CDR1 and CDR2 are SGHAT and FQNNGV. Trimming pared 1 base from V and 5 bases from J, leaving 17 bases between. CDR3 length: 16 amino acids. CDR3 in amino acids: CASSLAAKGADYGYTF. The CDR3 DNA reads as TGTGCCAGCAGCTTAGCGGCGAAAGGTGCCGATTATGGCTACACCTTC.